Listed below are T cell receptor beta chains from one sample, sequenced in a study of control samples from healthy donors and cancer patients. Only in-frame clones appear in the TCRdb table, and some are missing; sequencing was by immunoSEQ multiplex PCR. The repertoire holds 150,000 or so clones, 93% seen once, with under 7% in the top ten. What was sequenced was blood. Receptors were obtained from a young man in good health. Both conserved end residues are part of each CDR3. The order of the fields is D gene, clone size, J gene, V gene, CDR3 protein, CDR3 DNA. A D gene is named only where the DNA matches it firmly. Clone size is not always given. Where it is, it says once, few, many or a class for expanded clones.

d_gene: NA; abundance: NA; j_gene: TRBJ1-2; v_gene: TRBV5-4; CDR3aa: CASSVDSLYGYTF; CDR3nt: TGTGCCAGCAGCGTGGACAGTCTCTATGGCTACACCTTC
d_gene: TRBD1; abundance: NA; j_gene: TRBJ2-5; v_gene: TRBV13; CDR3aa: CASSLGLGAGGTQYF; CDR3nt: TGTGCCAGCAGCTTAGGCCTAGGGGCAGGGGGGACCCAGTACTTC
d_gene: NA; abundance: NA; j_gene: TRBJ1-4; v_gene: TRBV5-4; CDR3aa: CAWALRATNEKLFF; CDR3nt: TGTGCCTGGGCCCTGAGGGCAACTAATGAAAAACTGTTTTTT
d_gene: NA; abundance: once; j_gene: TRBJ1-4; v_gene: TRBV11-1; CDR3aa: CASSPSRELFF; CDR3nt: TGTGCCAGCAGCCCCTCTAGGGAACTGTTTTTT
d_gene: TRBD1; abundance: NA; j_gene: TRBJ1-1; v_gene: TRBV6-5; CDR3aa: CASSWGQEAFF; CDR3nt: TGTGCCAGCAGTTGGGGACAGGAAGCTTTCTTT
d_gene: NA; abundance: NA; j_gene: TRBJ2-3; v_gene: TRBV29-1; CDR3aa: CSVVGADTQYF; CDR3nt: TGCAGCGTTGTTGGGGCAGATACGCAGTATTTT
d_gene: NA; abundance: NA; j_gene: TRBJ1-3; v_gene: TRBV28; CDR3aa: CASSYTANSGNTIYF; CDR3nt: TGTGCCAGCAGTTATACAGCAAACTCTGGAAACACCATATATTTT
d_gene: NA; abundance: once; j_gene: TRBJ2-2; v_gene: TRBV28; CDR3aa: CASSPLREPGTGELFF; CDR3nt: TGTGCCAGCAGTCCGCTCAGGGAGCCGGGCACCGGGGAGCTGTTTTTT
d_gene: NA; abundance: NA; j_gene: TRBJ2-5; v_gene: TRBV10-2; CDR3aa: CATTGWEQETQYF; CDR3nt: TGCGCCACCACAGGGTGGGAACAAGAGACCCAGTACTTC
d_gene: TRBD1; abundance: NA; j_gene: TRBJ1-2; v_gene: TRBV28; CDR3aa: CASEGQGNLIEGYTF; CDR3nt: TGTGCCAGCGAGGGACAGGGGAATCTTATTGAGGGCTACACCTTC
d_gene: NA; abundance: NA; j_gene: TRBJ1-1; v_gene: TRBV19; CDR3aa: CASSFPGLEAFF; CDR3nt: TGTGCCAGTAGTTTCCCGGGCCTAGAAGCTTTCTTT
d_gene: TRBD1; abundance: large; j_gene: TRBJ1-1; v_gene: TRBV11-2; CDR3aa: CASSLGGTGDEAFF; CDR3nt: TGTGCCAGCAGCTTAGGGGGGACAGGGGATGAAGCTTTCTTT
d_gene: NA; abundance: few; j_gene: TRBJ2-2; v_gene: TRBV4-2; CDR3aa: CASSQDPWTVNTGELFF; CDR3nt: TGTGCCAGCAGCCAAGATCCGTGGACAGTTAACACCGGGGAGCTGTTTTTT
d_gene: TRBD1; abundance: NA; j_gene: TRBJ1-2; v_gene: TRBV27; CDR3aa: CASRPRDSPNYGYTF; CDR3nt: TGTGCCAGCAGGCCCCGGGACAGCCCGAACTATGGCTACACCTTC
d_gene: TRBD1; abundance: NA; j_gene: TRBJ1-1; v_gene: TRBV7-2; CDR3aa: CASVDRGSTEAFF; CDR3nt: TGTGCCAGCGTCGACAGGGGTAGCACTGAAGCTTTCTTT
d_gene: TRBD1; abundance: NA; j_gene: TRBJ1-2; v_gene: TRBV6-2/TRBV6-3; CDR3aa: CASSELPRQGAHYGYTF; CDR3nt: TGTGCCAGCAGCGAACTCCCACGACAGGGAGCTCACTATGGCTACACCTTC
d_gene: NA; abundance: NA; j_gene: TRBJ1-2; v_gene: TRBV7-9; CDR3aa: CASSLWGNGYTF; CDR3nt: TGTGCCAGCAGCTTGTGGGGGAATGGCTACACCTTC
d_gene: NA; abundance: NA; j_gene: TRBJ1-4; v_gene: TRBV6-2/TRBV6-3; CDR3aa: CASSPTDPTGKLFF; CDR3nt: TGTGCCAGCAGCCCAACAGACCCGACGGGAAAACTGTTTTTT
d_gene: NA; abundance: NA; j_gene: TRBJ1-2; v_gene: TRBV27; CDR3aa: CASSPIIPPVPYGYTF; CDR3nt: TGTGCCAGCAGTCCGATAATCCCTCCGGTGCCCTATGGCTACACCTTC
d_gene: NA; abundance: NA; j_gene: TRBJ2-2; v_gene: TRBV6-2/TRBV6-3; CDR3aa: CASSYSRPTNTGELFF; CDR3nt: TGTGCCAGCAGTTACTCGAGACCGACGAACACCGGGGAGCTGTTTTTT
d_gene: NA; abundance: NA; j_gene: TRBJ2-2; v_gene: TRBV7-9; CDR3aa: CASSLSLRNTGELFF; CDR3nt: TGTGCCAGCAGCTTATCCCTTCGGAACACCGGGGAGCTGTTTTTT
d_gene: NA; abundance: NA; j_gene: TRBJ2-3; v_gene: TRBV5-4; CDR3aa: CASSSEITDTQYF; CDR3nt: TGTGCCAGCAGCTCAGAGATCACAGATACGCAGTATTTT
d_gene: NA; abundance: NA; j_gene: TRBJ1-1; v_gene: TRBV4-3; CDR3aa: CASSQDSANTEAFF; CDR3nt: TGCGCCAGCAGCCAAGATTCTGCGAACACTGAAGCTTTCTTT
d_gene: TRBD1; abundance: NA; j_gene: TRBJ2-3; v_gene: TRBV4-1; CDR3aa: CASTSGTALYF; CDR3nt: TGCGCCAGCACCTCCGGGACAGCCTTGTATTTT
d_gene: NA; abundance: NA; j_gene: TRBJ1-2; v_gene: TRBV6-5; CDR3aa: CATRGGNGYGYTF; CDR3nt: TGTGCCACCCGAGGGGGGAACGGCTATGGCTACACCTTC
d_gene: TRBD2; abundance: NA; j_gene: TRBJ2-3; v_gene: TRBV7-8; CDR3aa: CASSLSLAGSTDTQYF; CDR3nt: TGTGCCAGCAGCTTATCCCTAGCGGGGAGCACAGATACGCAGTATTTT
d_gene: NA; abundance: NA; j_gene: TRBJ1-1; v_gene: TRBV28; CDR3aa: CASRLALQADNTEAFF; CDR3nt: TGTGCCAGCAGACTTGCTTTACAGGCGGATAACACTGAAGCTTTCTTT